This T cell receptor beta chain emerged from a study of shared clonotypes between healthy human individuals. Study-wide points: It was the non-shared clonotypes that had lower generation probabilities than clonotypes shared by all four donors. The donor pool, a small one, limited the genetic and exposure-history diversity represented.

TCRdb's copy holds only in-frame clones and misses some; the assay was immunoSEQ multiplex PCR. The sample consists of some 2,000,000 clones, less than 95% of them appearing once. Naive CD8 cells, CD45RO-negative and positively selected for CCR7, excluded terminally differentiated effector memory CD45RA+ cells. CDR3 length: 16 amino acids. From germline, CDR1 is SGDLS and CDR2 YYNGEE. Between the trimmed V and J ends, which lost 4 bases and 7 bases, there was a span of 24 bases. In regard to this clone: Its antigen remains unknown.

This TCR was recovered from a man aged 18 to 30 in good health. The sequencing input was naive CD8+ T cells sorted from blood. The chain carries TRBV9 and TRBJ2-7, with D perhaps being TRBD1 or TRBD2 (5 bases each). The CDR3 loop is CASSPHRDGTSGEQYF. As DNA, the CDR3 is TGTGCCAGCAGCCCGCACCGAGACGGGACGTCTGGGGAGCAGTACTTC.